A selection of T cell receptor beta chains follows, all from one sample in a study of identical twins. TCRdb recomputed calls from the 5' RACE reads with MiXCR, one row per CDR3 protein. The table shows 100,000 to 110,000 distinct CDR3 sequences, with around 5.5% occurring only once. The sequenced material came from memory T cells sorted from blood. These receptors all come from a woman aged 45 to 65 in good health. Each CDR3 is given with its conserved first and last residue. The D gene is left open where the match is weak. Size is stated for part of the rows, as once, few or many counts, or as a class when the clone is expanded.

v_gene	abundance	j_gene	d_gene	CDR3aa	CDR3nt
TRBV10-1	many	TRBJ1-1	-	CASQKEGSEAFF	TGCGCCTCTCAGAAGGAGGGCTCTGAAGCTTTCTTT
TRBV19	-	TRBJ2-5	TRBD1	CASSDSGQRETQYF	TGTGCCAGTAGTGACTCGGGACAGCGGGAGACCCAGTACTTC
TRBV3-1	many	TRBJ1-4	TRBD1	CASSQGGQTNEKLFF	TGTGCCAGCAGCCAGGGGGGACAGACTAATGAAAAACTGTTTTTT
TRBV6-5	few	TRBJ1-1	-	CASSYRGVMNTEAFF	TGTGCCAGCAGTTACCGAGGAGTCATGAACACTGAAGCTTTCTTT
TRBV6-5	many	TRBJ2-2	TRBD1	CASSYGPTGRNTGELFF	TGTGCCAGCAGTTACGGGCCGACAGGGCGGAACACCGGGGAGCTGTTTTTT
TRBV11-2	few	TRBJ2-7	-	CASSLTRRTYEQYF	TGTGCCAGCAGCTTAACTAGACGAACCTACGAGCAGTACTTC
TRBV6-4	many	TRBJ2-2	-	CASSFQNTGELFF	TGTGCCAGCAGTTTTCAAAACACCGGGGAGCTGTTTTTT
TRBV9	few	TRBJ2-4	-	CASSGGDSKNIQYF	TGTGCCAGCAGCGGCGGGGACAGTAAAAACATTCAGTACTTC
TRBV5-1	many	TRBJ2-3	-	CASSLTRSSTDTQYF	TGCGCCAGCAGCTTGACGAGGAGTAGCACAGATACGCAGTATTTT
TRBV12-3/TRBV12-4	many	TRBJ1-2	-	CASSPTGGGYTF	TGTGCCAGCAGCCCGACAGGTGGTGGCTACACCTTC
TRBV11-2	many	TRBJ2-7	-	CASSLYQGPEQYF	TGTGCCAGCAGCTTATATCAAGGGCCCGAGCAGTACTTC
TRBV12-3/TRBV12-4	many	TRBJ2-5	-	CASTRGAETQYF	TGTGCCAGCACCAGGGGAGCAGAGACCCAGTACTTC
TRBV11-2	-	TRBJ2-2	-	CASSLEVRQRERFTGELFF	TGTGCCAGCAGCTTAGAGGTTCGCCAGCGCGAACGCTTCACCGGGGAGCTGTTTTTT
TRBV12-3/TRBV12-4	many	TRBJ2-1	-	CASRGTNYNEQFF	TGTGCCAGCAGGGGGACCAACTACAATGAGCAGTTCTTC
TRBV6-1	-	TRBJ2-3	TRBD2	CASTSPGLAGGTDTQYF	TGTGCCAGCACATCGCCCGGACTAGCGGGGGGCACAGATACGCAGTATTTT
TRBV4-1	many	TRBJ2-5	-	CASSQRPGEGQETQYF	TGCGCCAGCAGCCAAAGACCGGGAGAGGGCCAAGAGACCCAGTACTTC
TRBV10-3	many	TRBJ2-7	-	CAIADSYEQYF	TGTGCCATCGCCGACTCCTACGAGCAGTACTTC
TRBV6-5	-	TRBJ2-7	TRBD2	CASRLRLAGTYEQYF	TGTGCCAGCAGATTGAGACTAGCGGGGACCTACGAGCAGTACTTC
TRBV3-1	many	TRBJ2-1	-	CASSQGSFTRVEQFF	TGTGCCAGCAGCCAAGGCTCCTTTACTCGAGTTGAGCAGTTCTTC
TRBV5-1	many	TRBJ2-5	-	CASKAGKETQYF	TGCGCCAGCAAGGCGGGAAAAGAGACCCAGTACTTC
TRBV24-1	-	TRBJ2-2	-	CATSETGENTGELFF	TGTGCCACCAGTGAGACAGGAGAGAACACCGGGGAGCTGTTTTTT
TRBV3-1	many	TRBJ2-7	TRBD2	CASSTPAGVYEQYF	TGTGCCAGCAGCACCCCAGCGGGGGTCTACGAGCAGTACTTC
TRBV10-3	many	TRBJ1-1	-	CAISESFGENTEAFF	TGTGCCATCAGTGAGTCATTCGGAGAGAACACTGAAGCTTTCTTT
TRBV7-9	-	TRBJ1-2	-	CASSLSFYGYTF	TGTGCCAGCAGCTTATCGTTCTATGGCTACACCTTC
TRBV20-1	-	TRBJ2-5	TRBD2	CSAEPRGGDQETQYF	TGCAGTGCGGAGCCCCGGGGAGGGGACCAAGAGACCCAGTACTTC
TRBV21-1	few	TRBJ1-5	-	CASSKAWYGISGDQPQHF	TGTGCCAGCAGCAAAGCCTGGTATGGGATCAGTGGGGATCAGCCCCAGCATTTT
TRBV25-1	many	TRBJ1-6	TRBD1	CASTGTGPSPLHF	TGTGCCAGCACCGGGACAGGGCCTTCACCCCTCCACTTT
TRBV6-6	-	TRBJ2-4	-	CASSLLGGRVLAKNIQYF	TGTGCCAGCAGTCTCCTTGGCGGGCGAGTACTAGCCAAAAACATTCAGTACTTC
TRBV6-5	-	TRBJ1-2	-	CASSSLTVGYTF	TGTGCCAGCAGTTCCCTGACAGTTGGCTACACCTTC
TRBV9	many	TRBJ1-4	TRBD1	CASSRTGTGVEKLFF	TGTGCCAGCAGCCGTACCGGGACAGGGGTCGAAAAACTGTTTTTT
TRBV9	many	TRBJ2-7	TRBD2	CASSGGGSYEQYF	TGTGCCAGCAGCGGCGGGGGTTCCTACGAGCAGTACTTC
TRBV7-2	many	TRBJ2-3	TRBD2	CASSLEGTSGSRNTQYF	TGTGCCAGCAGCTTAGAAGGGACTAGCGGGAGTCGAAATACGCAGTATTTT
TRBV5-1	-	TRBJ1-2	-	CASTSMWGDGYTF	TGCGCCAGTACCTCAATGTGGGGCGATGGCTACACCTTC